This passage covers 13 T cell receptor beta chains from one sample sequenced in a study of shared clonotypes between healthy human individuals. Only in-frame clones appear in the TCRdb table, and some are missing; sequencing was by immunoSEQ multiplex PCR. Here the sample spans 2,500,000 or so clones, about 90% being singletons. Sequencing used naive CD4+ T cells from PBMCs. Subset defined: CD45RA+ positively selected. These receptors were obtained from a young man in good health. Some clones in this sample may be carry-over from other donors' samples.

In this sample, this clone turned up once. The gene calls are TRBV27 and TRBJ2-5; perhaps TRBD1 as D (6 bases). Trimming removed 1 base from V and 5 bases from J, with 20 bases in between. CDR3 length: 17 residues. In germline, CDR1 is MNHEY, CDR2 SMNVEV (reference sequence). This CDR3 reads CASSLFPLGRGWETQYF. The DNA of the CDR3 is TGTGCCAGCAGTTTATTCCCTTTGGGCAGGGGCTGGGAGACCCAGTACTTC.

This clone came up once. The chain couples TRBV10-3 to TRBJ2-7; the D gene could be TRBD1 or TRBD2 (5 bases each). V dropped 2 bases and J dropped 2 bases, with 7 bases sitting between them. The germline gives CDR1 ENHRY, CDR2 SYGVKD. The CDR3 sequence is 13 residues long. The CDR3 loop reads CAISERDPYEQYF. The CDR3 region has the DNA TGTGCCATCAGTGAGAGGGACCCCTACGAGCAGTACTTC.

The rearrangement links TRBV7-2 to TRBJ2-7; possibly TRBD1 or TRBD2 for D (5 bases each). From germline, CDR1 is SGHTA and CDR2 FQGNSA. V was cut by 1 base and J by 2 bases, with 12 bases left in between. The CDR3 totals 15 residues. CDR3 sequence: CASSLEGTGAYEQYF. The CDR3 DNA reads TGTGCCAGCAGCTTAGAGGGGACCGGCGCCTACGAGCAGTACTTC.

The V call is TRBV28, the J call TRBJ1-4; 9 positions agree with TRBD1. The CDR3 loop spans 14 amino acids. CDR1 and CDR2 (germline): MDHEN, SYDVKM. The V gene end was trimmed by 7 bases and the J gene end by 8 bases; junction bases not matched to a gene: 8. This CDR3 reads CASNPQGAGEKLFF. The CDR3 DNA is TGTGCCAGCAACCCACAGGGGGCGGGCGAAAAACTGTTTTTT.

This clone was seen only a few times. The chain links TRBV28 to TRBJ1-1, with no clear D. This CDR3 has 11 amino acids. Deletions cut 3 bases from V and 11 bases from J, with 10 bases between. CDR1 MDHEN and CDR2 SYDVKM come from the germline V gene. The CDR3 loop is CASSFQLAAFF. The CDR3 DNA reads as TGTGCCAGCAGTTTCCAGCTAGCTGCTTTCTTT.

The chain joins TRBV2 to TRBJ2-1, with TRBD2 matching over 7 bases. J gave up 3 bases and V 8 bases, and 10 bases lay outside the gene matches. The CDR3 spans 15 residues. CDR1 and CDR2 from the germline V gene are SNHLY and FYNNEI. CDR3 coding DNA: TGTGCCAGCCGGGGTGGGCTAGCGGACTACAATGAGCAGTTCTTC. Translating gives CASRGGLADYNEQFF.

The V call is TRBV5-4, the J call TRBJ2-5, with 7 nucleotides matching TRBD1. CDR1 and CDR2 from the germline V gene are SGHNT and YYREEE (reference sequence). V shed 0 bases, J shed 5 bases, and the junction held 7 bases outside the gene matches. The CDR3 runs to 15 residues. CDR3 loop: CASSLVFKGAETQYF. The CDR3 nucleotides are TGTGCCAGCAGCTTGGTATTTAAGGGGGCTGAGACCCAGTACTTC.

The chain recombines TRBV7-9 with TRBJ1-3; D not resolved. This CDR3 is 15 amino acids long. The ends were cut back, 1 base at V and 0 bases at J, with 7 bases in the middle. CDR1 and CDR2 from the germline V gene are SEHNR and FQNEAQ (reference sequence). CDR3 nucleotides: TGTGCCAGCAGCTTAGAGGGCTACTCTGGAAACACCATATATTTT. This translates into CASSLEGYSGNTIYF.

This chain uses TRBV6-4 with TRBJ2-3; D ambiguous. Trimming shortened V by 2 bases and J by 2 bases, and 5 bases separated the two germline ends. This CDR3 has 13 amino acids. Germline lookup yields CDR1 MRHNA and CDR2 SNTAGT. Here the CDR3 reads CASSDGSTDTQYF. In DNA form, the CDR3 reads TGTGCCAGCAGTGACGGGTCCACAGATACGCAGTATTTT.

Only one count was recorded for this clone. The chain uses TRBV6-6 and TRBJ1-2, with TRBD1 matching over 7 bases. This CDR3 has 14 residues. Losses at the gene ends were 3 bases for V and 4 bases for J; bases not matched to a gene: 5. Germline V lookup: CDR1 MNHNY, CDR2 SVGAGI (reference sequence). The CDR3 region is CASSYRGRSYGYTF. The DNA for the CDR3 is TGTGCCAGCAGTTATAGGGGGCGCAGCTATGGCTACACCTTC.

The chain employs TRBV2 and TRBJ1-5, with TRBD1 as a possible D gene (6 bases). Germline-derived CDR1 and CDR2 are SNHLY and FYNNEI. Trimming shortened V by 6 bases and J by 4 bases, and 13 bases separated the two germline ends. The CDR3 has 14 amino acids. CDR3 DNA sequence: TGTGCCAGCAGCGAGGGGGGACGGAATCAGCCCCAGCATTTT. Translating it yields CASSEGGRNQPQHF.

The V gene is TRBV21-1, the J gene TRBJ1-5; the table's TRBD1 call for D was not verified on the DNA. TRBV21-1 is classified as a pseudogene. The CDR3 contains 16 residues. CDR3 protein: CASSKGEQGGGQPQHF. CDR3 sequence (DNA): TGTGCCAGCAGCAAAGGGGAGCAGGGGGGAGGTCAGCCCCAGCATTTT.

Regarding this clone: Within the sample, other DNA sequences also encode this same CDR3. V usage is TRBV9 and J usage is TRBJ2-2, with 7 bases aligning to TRBD1. Trimming took 3 bases from V and 0 from J; bases not matched to a gene: 2. Germline loops: CDR1 SGDLS, CDR2 YYNGEE. The CDR3 has 15 amino acids. The chain's CDR3 is CASSAGTANTGELFF. The CDR3 DNA sequence: TGTGCCAGCAGCGCGGGGACAGCGAACACCGGGGAGCTGTTTTTT. Complete variable domain (other parts from reference TRBV9 and TRBJ2-2): DSGVTQTPKHLITATGQRVTLRCSPRSGDLSVYWYQQSLDQGLQFLIQYYNGEERAKGNILERFSAQQFPDLHSELNLSSLELGDSALYFCASSAGTANTGELFFGEGSRLTVL.